Sequencing of this T cell receptor beta chain was carried out in a study of blood T cell repertoires in COVID-19. Study overall: There were acute and convalescent COVID-19 samples, and they came from the United States, Italy and Spain.

V was pared by 4 bases and J by 5 bases, with 11 bases between. Germline CDR1 is MGHRA and CDR2 is YSYEKL. The CDR3 loop spans 13 amino acids. Sequencing was performed with immunoSEQ multiplex PCR; in TCRdb, only in-frame clones are kept and a portion is missing. The data contain 95,000 to 150,000 clones, around three quarters of them singletons. The V and J genes are TRBV4-1 and TRBJ2-5; D might be TRBD1 (6 bases). The receptor was isolated from a man in his forties with active or convalescent COVID-19. Source material: peripheral blood. CDR3 DNA: TGCGCCAGCAGCCCCACAGGGATGGAGACCCAGTACTTC. Its protein is CASSPTGMETQYF.